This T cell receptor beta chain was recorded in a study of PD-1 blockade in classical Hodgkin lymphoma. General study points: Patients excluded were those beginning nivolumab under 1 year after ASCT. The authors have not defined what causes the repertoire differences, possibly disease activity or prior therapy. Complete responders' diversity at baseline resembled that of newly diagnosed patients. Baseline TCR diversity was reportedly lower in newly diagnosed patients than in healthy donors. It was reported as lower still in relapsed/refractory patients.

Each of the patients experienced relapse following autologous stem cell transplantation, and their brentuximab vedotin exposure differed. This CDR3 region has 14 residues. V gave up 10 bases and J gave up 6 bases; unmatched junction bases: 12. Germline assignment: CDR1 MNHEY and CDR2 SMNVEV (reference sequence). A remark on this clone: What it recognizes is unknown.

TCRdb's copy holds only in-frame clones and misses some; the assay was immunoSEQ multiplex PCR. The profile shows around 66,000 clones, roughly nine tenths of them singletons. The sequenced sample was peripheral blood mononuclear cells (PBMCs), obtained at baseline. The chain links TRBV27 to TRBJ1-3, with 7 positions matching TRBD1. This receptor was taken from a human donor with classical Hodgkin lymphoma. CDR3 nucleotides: TGTGCCACCAACCCGGGACAGAGGGAAAACACCATATATTTT. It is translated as CATNPGQRENTIYF.